These 2 T cell receptor beta chains share one sample of origin, sequenced in a study of cytomegalovirus exposure and HLA in healthy donors. The PCR was carried out with 60 Vbeta primers and 13 Jbeta primers. The table came from immunoSEQ multiplex PCR; TCRdb's copy has only in-frame clones and leaves some out. This table holds tens of thousands of clones, roughly 80% found once. Specimen: PBMCs. The receptors stem from a woman aged 40 to 49 in good health and CMV-seronegative.

This chain connects TRBV5-1 to TRBJ2-3; perhaps TRBD1 as D (6 bases). Germline V gives CDR1 SGHRS, CDR2 YFSETQ. The V end was cut by 7 bases, the J end by 6 bases, with 18 bases between. The CDR3 contains 14 residues. The CDR3 DNA sequence: TGCGCCAGCGGCGATAGGGGGTTCAGGGATACGCAGTATTTT. Its translation: CASGDRGFRDTQYF.

The V gene is TRBV7-2, the J gene TRBJ2-3, with TRBD2 identical over 10 bases. The CDR3 consists of 17 residues. With V trimmed by 1 base and J by 3 bases, 7 bases remained unmatched. In germline, CDR1 is SGHTA, CDR2 FQGNSA. CDR3 bases: TGTGCCAGCAGCTTAGGGGCTAGCGGGGGTATTACAGATACGCAGTATTTT. Translating it yields CASSLGASGGITDTQYF.